This T cell receptor (beta chain) originates from a study of monozygotic twins with inflammatory bowel disease. General study findings and limits: Healthy twins shared more clonotypes with others than IBD patients, most markedly active ones.

Details on this clonotype: Antigen: not known.

From its re-call of the 5' RACE reads, TCRdb lists each CDR3 protein once, without DNA. The listing contains some 300,000 distinct CDR3 sequences. In germline, CDR1 is SEHNR, CDR2 FQNEAQ (reference sequence). The CDR3 has 15 residues. This clonotype originated in a human donor with ulcerative colitis or Crohn's disease, or a healthy co-twin of an affected twin (not recorded which). The chain is built from TRBV7-9 and TRBJ2-1. The material sequenced was blood. This CDR3 reads CASSLVSRQNNEQFF.